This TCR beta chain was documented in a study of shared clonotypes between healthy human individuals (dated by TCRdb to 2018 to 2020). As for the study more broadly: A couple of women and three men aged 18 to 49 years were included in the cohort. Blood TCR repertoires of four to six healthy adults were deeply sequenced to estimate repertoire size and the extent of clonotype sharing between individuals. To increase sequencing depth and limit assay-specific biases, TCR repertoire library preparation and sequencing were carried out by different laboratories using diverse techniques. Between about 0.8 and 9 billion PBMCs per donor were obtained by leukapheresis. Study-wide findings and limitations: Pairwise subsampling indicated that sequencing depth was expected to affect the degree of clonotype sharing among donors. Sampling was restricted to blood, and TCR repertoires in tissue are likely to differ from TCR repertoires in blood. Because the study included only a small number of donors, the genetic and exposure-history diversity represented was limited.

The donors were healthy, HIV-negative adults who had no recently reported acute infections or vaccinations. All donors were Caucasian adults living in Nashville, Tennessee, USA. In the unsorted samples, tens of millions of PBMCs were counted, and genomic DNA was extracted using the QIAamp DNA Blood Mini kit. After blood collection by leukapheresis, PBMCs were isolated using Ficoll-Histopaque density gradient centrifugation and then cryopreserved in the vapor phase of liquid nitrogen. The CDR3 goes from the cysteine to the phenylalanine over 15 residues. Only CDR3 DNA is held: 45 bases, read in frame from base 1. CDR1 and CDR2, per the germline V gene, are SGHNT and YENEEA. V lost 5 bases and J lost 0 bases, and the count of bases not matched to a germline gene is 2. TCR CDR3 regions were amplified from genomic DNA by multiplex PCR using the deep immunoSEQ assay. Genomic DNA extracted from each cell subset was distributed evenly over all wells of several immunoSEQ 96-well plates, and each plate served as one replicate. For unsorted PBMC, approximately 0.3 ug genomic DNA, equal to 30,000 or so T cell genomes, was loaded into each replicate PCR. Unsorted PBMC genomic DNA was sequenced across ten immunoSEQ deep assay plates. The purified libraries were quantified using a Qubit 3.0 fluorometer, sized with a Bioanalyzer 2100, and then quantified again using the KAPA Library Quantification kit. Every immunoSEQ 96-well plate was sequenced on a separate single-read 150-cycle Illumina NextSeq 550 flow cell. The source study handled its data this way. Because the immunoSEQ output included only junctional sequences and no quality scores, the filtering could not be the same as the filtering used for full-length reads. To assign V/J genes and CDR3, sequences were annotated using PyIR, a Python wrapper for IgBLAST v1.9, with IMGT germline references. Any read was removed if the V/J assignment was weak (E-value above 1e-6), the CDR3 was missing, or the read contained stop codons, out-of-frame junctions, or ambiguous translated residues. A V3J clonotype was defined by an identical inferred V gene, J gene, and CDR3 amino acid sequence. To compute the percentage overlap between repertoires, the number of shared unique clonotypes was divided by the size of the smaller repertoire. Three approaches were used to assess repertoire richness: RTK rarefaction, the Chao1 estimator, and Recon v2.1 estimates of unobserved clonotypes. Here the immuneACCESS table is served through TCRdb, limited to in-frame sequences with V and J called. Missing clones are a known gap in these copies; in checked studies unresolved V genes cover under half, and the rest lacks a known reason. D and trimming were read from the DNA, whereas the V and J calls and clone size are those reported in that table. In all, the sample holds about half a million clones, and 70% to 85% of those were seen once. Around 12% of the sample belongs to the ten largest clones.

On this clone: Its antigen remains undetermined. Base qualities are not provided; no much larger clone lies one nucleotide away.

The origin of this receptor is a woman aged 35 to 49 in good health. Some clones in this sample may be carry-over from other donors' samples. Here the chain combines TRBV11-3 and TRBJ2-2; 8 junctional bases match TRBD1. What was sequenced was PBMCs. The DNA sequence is TGTGCCAGCAGCCAGACAGGGGCGAACACCGGGGAGCTGTTTTTT. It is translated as CASSQTGANTGELFF.